A single sample is the source of the 19 T cell receptor beta chains below, sequenced in a study of blood T cells in healthy people across ages. It was with a sample-barcoded 5' primer and a J-beta primer mix that a second PCR of roughly 7 to 12 cycles was run. TCRdb itself ran the 5' RACE reads through MiXCR, one entry per CDR3 protein. The sample yields around 1,900,000 distinct CDR3 sequences, 39% seen once. The sequencing sample was made of blood. These TCRs come from a human donor in good health.

The chain is built from TRBV12-5 and TRBJ2-6, with D maybe TRBD2 (5 bases). Per germline, CDR1 LGHNT and CDR2 FRNRAP. Trimming shortened V by 0 bases and J by 1 base, and 10 bases separated the two germline ends. CDR3 length: 17 residues. The CDR3 nucleotides are TGTGCTAGTGGTTTGGTACTAGGAGGATCTGGGGCCAACGTCCTGACTTTC. Translated: CASGLVLGGSGANVLTF.

This clonotype was seen at least ten times. The CDR3 DNA follows: TGCAGCGTTGGTAGCTCCTACAATGAGCAGTTCTTC. Translated: CSVGSSYNEQFF. This chain connects TRBV29-1 to TRBJ2-1; D is undetermined. Germline values: CDR1 SQVTM, CDR2 ANQGSEA. V lost 4 bases and J lost 0, with 4 bases in between. The CDR3 contains 12 residues.

J is TRBJ2-1 and V is TRBV2; weak D call: TRBD2 (6 bases). The J call is doubtful: the DNA matches TRBJ2-7 better. The CDR3 is 15 residues long. CDR1 is SNHLY and CDR2 is FYNNEI in the germline V gene. The CDR3 here is CASIFGPGDYNEQYF. For the CDR3, the DNA is TGTGCCAGCATATTCGGACCGGGAGACTACAATGAGCAGTACTTC.

The chain has TRBV7-9 and TRBJ2-1; D remains unclear. V lost 2 bases and J lost 8, with 10 bases in between. The CDR3 sequence is 13 residues long. The germline CDR1 and CDR2 sequences are SEHNR and FQNEAQ (reference sequence). The CDR3 sequence: CASSLTRNYEQFF. CDR3 nucleotide sequence: TGTGCCAGCAGCTTAACCCGAAACTATGAGCAGTTCTTC.

This clonotype appeared once. This chain uses TRBV20-1 with TRBJ2-6; tentatively, D is TRBD1 or TRBD2 (5 bases each). The germline V gene encodes CDR1 DFQATT and CDR2 SNEGSKA (reference sequence). Trimming shortened V by 0 bases and J by 2 bases, and 23 bases separated the two germline ends. CDR3 length: 20 residues. The CDR3 protein is CSARDSPNRDGRPGANVLTF. The CDR3 DNA is TGCAGTGCTAGAGATTCTCCCAACCGGGACGGCCGACCTGGGGCCAACGTCCTGACTTTC.

This chain uses TRBV29-1 with TRBJ1-1; perhaps TRBD1 as D (5 bases). Germline assignment: CDR1 SQVTM and CDR2 ANQGSEA. The ends were cut back, 1 base at V and 1 base at J, with 13 bases in the middle. The CDR3 loop spans 15 amino acids. Here the CDR3 reads CSVEGPRGPNTEAFF. The DNA for the CDR3 is TGCAGCGTTGAAGGGCCCCGGGGCCCGAACACTGAAGCTTTCTTT. The whole variable domain, filled in from reference TRBV29-1 and TRBJ1-1, reads SAVISQKPSRDICQRGTSLTIQCQVDSQVTMMFWYRQQPGQSLTLIATANQGSEATYESGFVIDKFPISRPNLTFSTLTVSNMSPEDSSIYLCSVEGPRGPNTEAFFGQGTRLTVV.

A word on this clonotype: A junction boundary mismatches the germline segment, possibly from a read error. The V gene is TRBV6-6, the J gene TRBJ1-2; 7 bases align to TRBD1. CDR3 size: 12 residues. CDR1 is MNHNY and CDR2 is SVGAGI in the germline V gene (reference sequence). CDR3: CASTYQGDGYTF. CDR3 sequence (DNA): TGTGCCAGCACTTACCAGGGGGATGGCTACACCTTC.

This clonotype has a handful of counts. This sequence joins TRBV7-9 and TRBJ1-4; possible D gene TRBD1, 6 bases. The CDR3 runs 11 residues. Between the trimmed V and J ends, which lost 11 bases and 7 bases, there was a span of 11 bases. Germline V CDR1 and CDR2: SEHNR, FQNEAQ (reference sequence). CDR3 protein: CAGGRSEKLFF. The DNA for the CDR3 is TGTGCCGGGGGGCGGAGTGAAAAACTGTTTTTT. The full variable domain, its missing parts supplied by reference TRBV7-9 and TRBJ1-4, is DTGVSQNPRHKITKRGQNVTFRCDPISEHNRLYWYRQTLGQGPEFLTYFQNEAQLEKSRLLSDRFSAERPKGSFSTLEIQRTEQGDSAMYLCAGGRSEKLFFGSGTQLSVL.

As for this clonotype: Relative to the germline gene, one junction end is altered; a read error may explain this. The rearrangement joins TRBV3-1 to TRBJ1-2, with TRBD1 as a possible D gene (6 bases). CDR1 is LGHDT, CDR2 YNNKEL, per germline (reference sequence). The length of the CDR3 is 15 residues. CDR3 DNA: TGTGCCAGCAGCCAAGAAGCGGGGGCGGCCTATGGTTACACCTTC. Protein: CASSQEAGAAYGYTF.

There are many counts of this clonotype. The chain employs TRBV7-9 and TRBJ1-5; weak D call: TRBD1 (5 bases). The CDR3 is 13 amino acids. Germline V lookup: CDR1 SEHNR, CDR2 FQNEAQ (reference sequence). V dropped 3 bases and J dropped 7 bases, with 10 bases sitting between them. As DNA, the CDR3 is TGTGCCAGCAGCTTGGGGGGTTTGCAGCCCCAGCATTTT. This translates into CASSLGGLQPQHF.

The J gene is TRBJ2-4, the V gene TRBV21-1; TRBD1, the table's D call, was not compared with the DNA. TRBV21-1 is a listed pseudogene. There are 18 residues in the CDR3. The chain's CDR3 is CASSQRKETDLAKNIQYF. CDR3 DNA: TGTGCCAGCAGCCAAAGGAAGGAGACAGACCTAGCCAAAAACATTCAGTACTTC.

The chain is built from TRBV6-1 and TRBJ1-2; D possibly corresponds to TRBD1 (6 bases). The germline V and J ends were trimmed by 0 bases and 3 bases, with 14 bases remaining between them. This CDR3 is built from 16 residues. Germline values: CDR1 MNHNS, CDR2 SASEGT. The CDR3 sequence is CASSEAKQGWDYGYTF. The CDR3 bases are TGTGCCAGCAGTGAAGCGAAACAGGGTTGGGACTATGGCTACACCTTC.

This chain connects TRBV5-1 to TRBJ2-4; D remains ambiguous. TRBJ2-7 matches the DNA end more closely, so the J call is doubtful. CDR1 is SGHRS and CDR2 is YFSETQ in the germline V gene. The CDR3 totals 13 residues. In DNA form, the CDR3 reads TGCGCCAGCAGCTTGGCCCACAACAACGAGCAGTACTTC. Translating gives CASSLAHNNEQYF.

The rearrangement uses TRBV29-1 and TRBJ2-6, with a weak D call TRBD1 (6 bases). This CDR3 spans 16 amino acids. Germline lookup yields CDR1 SQVTM and CDR2 ANQGSEA. The V end lost 3 bases, the J end lost 2 bases, and 14 bases lay between the germline ends. The CDR3 sequence is CSVDVSAGAGANVLTF. As DNA, the CDR3 is TGCAGCGTTGATGTGAGTGCAGGGGCTGGGGCCAACGTCCTGACTTTC.

The table lists this clonotype with a few counts. The rearrangement uses TRBV29-1 and TRBJ2-5; TRBD2 agrees at 13 bases. CDR3 length equals 14 residues. Unmatched junction bases numbered 1, after V lost 2 bases and J lost 4 bases. Looked up from germline, CDR1 is SQVTM and CDR2 is ANQGSEA. The CDR3: CSVERLAGGETQYF. CDR3 sequence (DNA): TGCAGCGTTGAAAGACTAGCGGGGGGAGAGACCCAGTACTTC.

The chain is built from TRBV5-1 and TRBJ2-7; 8 bases agree with TRBD1. CDR1 and CDR2 from the germline V gene are SGHRS and YFSETQ. J was trimmed by 3 bases and V by 4 bases; bases with no gene match: 9. The CDR3 sequence is 15 residues long. Here the CDR3 reads CASSPRQGFFYEQYF. CDR3 sequence (DNA): TGCGCCAGCAGCCCCCGACAGGGGTTTTTCTACGAGCAGTACTTC.

With respect to this clonotype: A clone one base away is much larger, so this may be a read error. The CDR3 here is CAGSGARDRSSGKLFF. The CDR3 DNA reads TGTGCCGGCAGTGGGGCTAGGGACAGATCTTCAGGAAAACTGTTTTTT. V and J are TRBV6-1 and TRBJ1-4; 7 bases match TRBD1. The CDR3 is 16 amino acids. CDR1 is MNHNS, CDR2 SASEGT, per germline.

This clonotype has only a few counts. J is TRBJ2-5 and V is TRBV4-2; 9 nucleotides line up with TRBD1. Germline V lookup: CDR1 LGHNA, CDR2 YNFKEQ. There are 16 residues in the CDR3. V lost 4 bases, J lost 3 bases, and 9 bases stayed unmatched. In DNA form, the CDR3 reads TGTGCCAGCAGCCCGACAGGGGGGACGGATGAAGAGACCCAGTACTTC. Translation gives CASSPTGGTDEETQYF.

The chain recombines TRBV6-6 with TRBJ1-4, with D tentatively TRBD1 (6 bases). The CDR3 sequence is 15 residues long. Trimming stripped 3 bases from V and 7 bases from J, with 15 bases between. Germline CDR1 MNHNY, CDR2 SVGAGI (reference sequence). The CDR3 DNA reads TGTGCCAGCAGTTATGGGACACCCGGGCCTGAAAAACTGTTTTTT. It encodes CASSYGTPGPEKLFF.